Listed below are T cell receptor beta chains from one sample, sequenced in a study of shared clonotypes between healthy human individuals. The table came from immunoSEQ multiplex PCR; TCRdb's copy has only in-frame clones and leaves some out. The repertoire holds 2 million to 3 million clones, over 85% seen once, with approximately 0.36% in the top ten. The sample comprised naive CD4+ T cells from PBMCs. These receptors were collected from a young man in good health. Some clones in this sample may be carry-over from other donors' samples. Both conserved end residues are part of each CDR3. The D gene is left open where the match is weak. Clone size is stated in some rows and not others, as once, few, many or a class when expanded.

D | size | J | V | DNA | CDR3
. | . | TRBJ2-3 | TRBV6-4 | TGTGCCAGCAGTCCTAGAGGGAGAGTCGATGGCACAGATACGCAGTATTTT | CASSPRGRVDGTDTQYF
. | . | TRBJ2-2 | TRBV4-2 | TGTGCCAGCAGGCGACCGGGACAGAACACCGGGGAGCTGTTTTTT | CASRRPGQNTGELFF
. | . | TRBJ2-7 | TRBV2 | TGTGCCAGCAGGGACATCTCCGAGCAGTACTTC | CASRDISEQYF
TRBD1 | . | TRBJ2-1 | TRBV11-2 | TGTGCCAGCAGCTTAGTCTCGGGACAGGGGTTTGAGCAGTTCTTC | CASSLVSGQGFEQFF
. | . | TRBJ2-3 | TRBV5-6 | TGTGCCAGCAGCTCCGGACGGTCCACAGATACGCAGTATTTT | CASSSGRSTDTQYF
. | . | TRBJ2-7 | TRBV27 | TGTGCCAGCAGTTATGGAAGGGGGGGACCAAAAAAGGGTTACGAGCAGTACTTC | CASSYGRGGPKKGYEQYF
. | once | TRBJ2-5 | TRBV7-3 | TGTGCCAGCAGCCCCCCGGAAGGAGAGACCCAGTACTTC | CASSPPEGETQYF
. | . | TRBJ2-1 | TRBV4-3 | TGCGCCAGCAGCCAAGATAGGCAGGCCCTAAGGAAGCAGTTCTTC | CASSQDRQALRKQFF
. | . | TRBJ2-1 | TRBV4-2 | TGTGCCAGCAGCCAAGATCTAGCAGCTAGGTACAATGAGCAGTTCTTC | CASSQDLAARYNEQFF
. | once | TRBJ2-7 | TRBV4-1 | TGCGCCAGCAGCCCGGGGAGCATCTTCGGATCCTACGAGCAGTACTTC | CASSPGSIFGSYEQYF
. | . | TRBJ1-2 | TRBV28 | TGTGCCAGCAGTTCCCCCCGGGGAGGGGCGCTGGTCTATGGCTACACCTTC | CASSSPRGGALVYGYTF
. | . | TRBJ2-3 | TRBV2 | TGTGCCAGCACTAGCGACACAGATACGCAGTATTTT | CASTSDTDTQYF